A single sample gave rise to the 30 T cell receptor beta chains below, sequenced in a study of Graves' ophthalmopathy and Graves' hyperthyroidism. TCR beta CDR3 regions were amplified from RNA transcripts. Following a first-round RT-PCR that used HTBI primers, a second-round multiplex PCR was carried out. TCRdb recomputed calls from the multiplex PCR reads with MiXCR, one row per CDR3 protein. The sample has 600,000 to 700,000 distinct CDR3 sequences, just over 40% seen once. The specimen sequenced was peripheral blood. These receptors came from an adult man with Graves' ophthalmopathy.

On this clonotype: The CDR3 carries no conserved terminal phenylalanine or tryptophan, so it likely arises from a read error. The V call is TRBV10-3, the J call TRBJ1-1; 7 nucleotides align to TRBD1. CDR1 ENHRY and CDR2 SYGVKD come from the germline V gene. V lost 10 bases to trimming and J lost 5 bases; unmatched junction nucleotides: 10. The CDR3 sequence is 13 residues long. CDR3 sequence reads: CASSPGTATEAFL. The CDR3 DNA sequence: TGTGCCAGCAGCCCAGGGACAGCGACTGAAGCTTTCCTT.

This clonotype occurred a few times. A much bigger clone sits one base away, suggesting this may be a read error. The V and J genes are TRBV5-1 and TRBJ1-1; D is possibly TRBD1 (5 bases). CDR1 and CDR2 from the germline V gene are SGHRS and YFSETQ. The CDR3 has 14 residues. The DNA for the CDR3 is TGCGCCAGCAACTTGGGACCAATGAACACTGAAGCTTTCTTT. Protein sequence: CASNLGPMNTEAFF.

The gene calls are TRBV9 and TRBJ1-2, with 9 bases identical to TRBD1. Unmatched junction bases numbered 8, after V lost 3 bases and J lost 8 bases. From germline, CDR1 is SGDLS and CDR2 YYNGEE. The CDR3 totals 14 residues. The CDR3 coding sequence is TGTGCCAGCAGCGGCCGGGACAGGGCGTACGGCTACACCTTC. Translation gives CASSGRDRAYGYTF.

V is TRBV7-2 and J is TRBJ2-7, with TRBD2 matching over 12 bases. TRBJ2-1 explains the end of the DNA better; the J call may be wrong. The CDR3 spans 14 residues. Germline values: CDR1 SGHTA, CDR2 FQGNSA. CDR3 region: CASRRTSGVGEQFF. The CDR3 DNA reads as TGTGCCAGCAGACGGACTAGCGGGGTTGGTGAGCAGTTCTTC.

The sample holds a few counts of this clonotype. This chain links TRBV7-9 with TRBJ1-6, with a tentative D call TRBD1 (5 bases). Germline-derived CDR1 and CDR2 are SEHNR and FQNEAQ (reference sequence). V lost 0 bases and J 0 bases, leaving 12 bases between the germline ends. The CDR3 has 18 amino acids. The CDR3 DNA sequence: TGTGCCAGCAGCTTAGCGGGGACGGAGTACTCCTATAATTCACCCCTCCACTTT. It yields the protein CASSLAGTEYSYNSPLHF.

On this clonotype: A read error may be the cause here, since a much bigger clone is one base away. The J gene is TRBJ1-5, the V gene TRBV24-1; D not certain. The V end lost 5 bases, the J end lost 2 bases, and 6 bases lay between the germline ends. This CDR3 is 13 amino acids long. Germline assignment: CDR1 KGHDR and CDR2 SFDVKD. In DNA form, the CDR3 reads TGTGCCACCAGTGGGGCTGGCAATCAGCCCCAGCATTTT. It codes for CATSGAGNQPQHF.

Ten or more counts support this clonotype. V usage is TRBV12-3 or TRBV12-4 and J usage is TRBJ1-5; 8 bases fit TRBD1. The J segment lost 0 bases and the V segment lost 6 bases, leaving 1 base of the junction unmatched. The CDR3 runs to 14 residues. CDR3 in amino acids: CASRDRASNQPQHF. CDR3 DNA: TGTGCCAGCAGGGACAGGGCTAGCAATCAGCCCCAGCATTTT.

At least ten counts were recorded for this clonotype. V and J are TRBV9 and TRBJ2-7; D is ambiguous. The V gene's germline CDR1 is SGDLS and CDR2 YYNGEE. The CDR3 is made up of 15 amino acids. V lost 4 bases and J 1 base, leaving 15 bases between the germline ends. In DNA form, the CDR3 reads TGTGCCAGCAGCCCACGGAACGCCGCATCCTACGAGCAGTACTTC. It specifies CASSPRNAASYEQYF. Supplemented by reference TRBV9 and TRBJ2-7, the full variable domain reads DSGVTQTPKHLITATGQRVTLRCSPRSGDLSVYWYQQSLDQGLQFLIQYYNGEERAKGNILERFSAQQFPDLHSELNLSSLELGDSALYFCASSPRNAASYEQYFGPGTRLTVT.

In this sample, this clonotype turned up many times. The CDR3: CSVEEYVDSPNTEAFF. DNA for the CDR3: TGCAGCGTTGAAGAATACGTTGACAGCCCGAACACTGAAGCTTTCTTT. V gene TRBV29-1 combines with J gene TRBJ1-1, with a possible D match to TRBD1 (5 bases). V gave up 0 bases and J gave up 1 base, with 15 bases separating them. Germline assignment: CDR1 SQVTM and CDR2 ANQGSEA. The CDR3 has 16 residues.

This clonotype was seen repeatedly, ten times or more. The CDR3 region is CASSPRQGPGETQYF. CDR3 nucleotides: TGTGCCAGCAGCCCCCGACAGGGCCCGGGGGAGACCCAGTACTTC. The rearrangement joins TRBV7-9 to TRBJ2-5, with 7 bases lining up with TRBD1. Trimming at V came to 5 bases and at J to 5 bases, leaving 11 bases not matched to a gene. CDR3 length equals 15 residues. Germline CDR1 SEHNR, CDR2 FQNEAQ (reference sequence).

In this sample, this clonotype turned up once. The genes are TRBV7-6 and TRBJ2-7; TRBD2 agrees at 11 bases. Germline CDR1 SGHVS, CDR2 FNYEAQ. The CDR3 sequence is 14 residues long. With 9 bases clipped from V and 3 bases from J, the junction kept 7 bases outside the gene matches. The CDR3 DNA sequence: TGTGCCAGACGGACTAGCGGGTTGCTCTACGAGCAGTACTTC. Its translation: CARRTSGLLYEQYF.

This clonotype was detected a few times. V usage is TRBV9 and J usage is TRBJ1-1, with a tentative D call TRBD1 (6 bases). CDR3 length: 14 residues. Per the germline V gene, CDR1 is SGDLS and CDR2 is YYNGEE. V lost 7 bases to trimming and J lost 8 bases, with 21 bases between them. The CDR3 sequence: CASSPRAGAEEAFF. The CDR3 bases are TGTGCCAGCTCACCACGGGCAGGGGCGGAAGAAGCTTTCTTT.

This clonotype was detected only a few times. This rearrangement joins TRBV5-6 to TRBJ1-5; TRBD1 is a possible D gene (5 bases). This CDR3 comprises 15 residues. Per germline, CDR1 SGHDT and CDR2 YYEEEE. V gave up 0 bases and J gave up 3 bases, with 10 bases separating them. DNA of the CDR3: TGTGCCAGCAGCTTGGAGGGACTCCCCAATCAGCCCCAGCATTTT. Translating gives CASSLEGLPNQPQHF.

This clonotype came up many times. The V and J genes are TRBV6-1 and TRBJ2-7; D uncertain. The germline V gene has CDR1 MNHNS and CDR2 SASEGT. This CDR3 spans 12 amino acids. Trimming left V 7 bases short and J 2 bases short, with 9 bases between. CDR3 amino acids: CASKGRAYEQYF. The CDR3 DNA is TGTGCCAGCAAAGGACGGGCCTACGAGCAGTACTTC.

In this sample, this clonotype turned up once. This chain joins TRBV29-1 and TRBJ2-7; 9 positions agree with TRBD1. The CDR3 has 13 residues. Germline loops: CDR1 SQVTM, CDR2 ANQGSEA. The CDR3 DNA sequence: TGCAACGGGGGTCGACAGGGGGACTACGAGCAGTACTTC. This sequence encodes CNGGRQGDYEQYF.

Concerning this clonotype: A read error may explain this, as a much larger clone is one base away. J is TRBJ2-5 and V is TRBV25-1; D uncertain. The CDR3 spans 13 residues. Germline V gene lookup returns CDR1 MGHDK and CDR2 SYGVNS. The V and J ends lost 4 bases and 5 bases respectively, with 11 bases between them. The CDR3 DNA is TGTGCCAGCAGTGGCGGAGTCGGTGAGACCCAGTACTTC. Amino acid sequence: CASSGGVGETQYF.

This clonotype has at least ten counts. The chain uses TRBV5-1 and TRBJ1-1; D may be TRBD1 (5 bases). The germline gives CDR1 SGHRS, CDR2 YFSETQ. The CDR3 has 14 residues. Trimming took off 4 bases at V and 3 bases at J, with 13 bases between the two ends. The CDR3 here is CASSPGPTDTEAFF. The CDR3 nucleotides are TGCGCCAGCAGCCCGGGACCTACGGACACTGAAGCTTTCTTT.

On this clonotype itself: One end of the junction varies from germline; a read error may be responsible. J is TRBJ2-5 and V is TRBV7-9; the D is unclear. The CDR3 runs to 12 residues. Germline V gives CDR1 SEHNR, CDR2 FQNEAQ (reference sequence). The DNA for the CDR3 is TGTGCCAGTAGCCGACTGGGCGAGACCCAGCATTTC. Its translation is CASSRLGETQHF. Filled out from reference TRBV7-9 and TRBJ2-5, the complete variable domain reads DTGVSQNPRHKITKRGQNVTFRCDPISEHNRLYWYRQTLGQGPEFLTYFQNEAQLEKSRLLSDRFSAERPKGSFSTLEIQRTEQGDSAMYLCASSRLGETQHFGPGTRLLVL.

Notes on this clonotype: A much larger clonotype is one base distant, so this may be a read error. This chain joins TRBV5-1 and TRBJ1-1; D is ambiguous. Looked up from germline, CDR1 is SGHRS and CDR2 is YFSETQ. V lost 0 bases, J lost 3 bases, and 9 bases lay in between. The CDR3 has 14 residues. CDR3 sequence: CASSLATRDTEAFF. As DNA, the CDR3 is TGCGCCAGCAGCTTGGCCACAAGAGACACTGAAGCTTTCTTT.

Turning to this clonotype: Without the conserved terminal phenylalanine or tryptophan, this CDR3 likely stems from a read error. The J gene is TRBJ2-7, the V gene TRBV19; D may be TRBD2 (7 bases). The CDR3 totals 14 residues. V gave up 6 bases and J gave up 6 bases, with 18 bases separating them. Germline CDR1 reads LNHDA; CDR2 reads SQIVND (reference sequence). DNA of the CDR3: TGTGCCAGTAGCAGGGAGGGGGGGCGCGGCGAGCAGTACCTC. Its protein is CASSREGGRGEQYL.

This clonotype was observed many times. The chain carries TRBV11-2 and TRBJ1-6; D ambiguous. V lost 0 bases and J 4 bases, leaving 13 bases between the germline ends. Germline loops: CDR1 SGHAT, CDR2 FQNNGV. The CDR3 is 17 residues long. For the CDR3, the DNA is TGTGCCAGCAGCTTAGATCGGCTGGGGAATTATAATTCACCCCTCCACTTT. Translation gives CASSLDRLGNYNSPLHF.

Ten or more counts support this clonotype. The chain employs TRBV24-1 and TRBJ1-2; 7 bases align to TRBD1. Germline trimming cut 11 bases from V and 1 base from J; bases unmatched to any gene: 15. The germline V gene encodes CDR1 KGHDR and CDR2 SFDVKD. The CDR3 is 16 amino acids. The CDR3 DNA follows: TGTGCCATCCCCCCCTGGACAGGCGACCTTAACTATGGCTACACCTTC. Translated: CAIPPWTGDLNYGYTF.

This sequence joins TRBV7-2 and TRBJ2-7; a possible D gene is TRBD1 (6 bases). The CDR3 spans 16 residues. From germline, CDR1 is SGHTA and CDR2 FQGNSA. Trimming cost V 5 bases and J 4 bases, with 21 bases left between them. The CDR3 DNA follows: TGTGCCAGCAGCCCCCGTTACAGGGCCGTCCTATACGAGCAGTACTTC. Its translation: CASSPRYRAVLYEQYF.

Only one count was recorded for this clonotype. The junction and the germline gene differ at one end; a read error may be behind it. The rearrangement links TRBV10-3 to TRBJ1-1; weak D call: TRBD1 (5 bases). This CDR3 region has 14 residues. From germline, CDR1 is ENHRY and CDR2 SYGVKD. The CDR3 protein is CASSYGALGTEAFF. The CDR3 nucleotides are TGTGCCAGCAGTTACGGGGCTTTGGGAACAGAAGCTTTCTTT.

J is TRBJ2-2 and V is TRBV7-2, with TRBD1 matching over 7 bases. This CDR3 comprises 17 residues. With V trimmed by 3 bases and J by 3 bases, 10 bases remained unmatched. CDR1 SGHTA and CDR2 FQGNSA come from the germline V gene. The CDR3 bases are TGTGCCAGCAGCTTCTCGGGACAGACAATTTACACCGGGGAGCTGTTTTTT. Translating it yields CASSFSGQTIYTGELFF.

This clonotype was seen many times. CDR3 DNA: TGTGCCAGCAGCGCCAGTGGGCAAGACTCACCCCTCCACTTT. Amino acid sequence: CASSASGQDSPLHF. The chain employs TRBV9 and TRBJ1-6; no definite D call. The CDR3 runs to 14 residues. Looked up from germline, CDR1 is SGDLS and CDR2 is YYNGEE. V shed 3 bases and J shed 10 bases, with 14 bases lying between them.

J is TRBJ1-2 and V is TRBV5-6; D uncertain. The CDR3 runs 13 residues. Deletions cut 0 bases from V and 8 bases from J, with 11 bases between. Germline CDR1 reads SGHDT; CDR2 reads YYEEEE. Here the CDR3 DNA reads TGTGCCAGCAGCTTGGCCGTGGGTAGCGGCTACACCTTC. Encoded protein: CASSLAVGSGYTF.

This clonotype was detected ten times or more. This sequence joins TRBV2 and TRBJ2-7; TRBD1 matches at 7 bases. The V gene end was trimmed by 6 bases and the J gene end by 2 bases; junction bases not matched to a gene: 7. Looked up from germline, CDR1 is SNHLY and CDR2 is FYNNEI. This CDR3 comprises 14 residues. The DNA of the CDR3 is TGTGCCAGCAGCCACGGGACAGAACCCTACGAGCAGTACTTC. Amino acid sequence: CASSHGTEPYEQYF. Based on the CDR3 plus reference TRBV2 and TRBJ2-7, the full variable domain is EPEVTQTPSHQVTQMGQEVILRCVPISNHLYFYWYRQILGQKVEFLVSFYNNEISEKSEIFDDQFSVERPDGSNFTLKIRSTKLEDSAMYFCASSHGTEPYEQYFGPGTRLTVT.

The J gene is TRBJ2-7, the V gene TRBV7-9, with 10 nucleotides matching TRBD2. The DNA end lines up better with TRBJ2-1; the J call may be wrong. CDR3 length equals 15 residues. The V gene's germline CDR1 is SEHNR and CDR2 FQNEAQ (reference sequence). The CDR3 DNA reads TGTGCCAGCAGCTTGTGGCTAGCGGGAGTAGAAGAGCAGTTCTTC. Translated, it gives CASSLWLAGVEEQFF.

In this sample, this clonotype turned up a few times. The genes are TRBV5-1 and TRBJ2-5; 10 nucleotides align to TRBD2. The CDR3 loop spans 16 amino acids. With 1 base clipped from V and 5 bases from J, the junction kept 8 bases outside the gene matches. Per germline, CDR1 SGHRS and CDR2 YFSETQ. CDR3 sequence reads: CASSLIPSGSRETQYF. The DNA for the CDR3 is TGCGCCAGCAGCTTGATCCCTAGCGGGAGTAGGGAGACCCAGTACTTC.